Below, 32 T cell receptor beta chains from the same sample are listed, as sequenced in a study of blood T cell repertoires in COVID-19. Clones were sequenced by immunoSEQ multiplex PCR, and TCRdb holds only the in-frame ones, with some missing. The sample has 20,000 to 30,000 clones; about 92% are singletons. Sequences were obtained from peripheral blood. The receptor set was obtained from a human donor in a cohort sampled during active COVID-19.

The rearrangement joins TRBV7-3 to TRBJ1-4, with D possibly TRBD1 on 5 matching bases. Germline lookup yields CDR1 SGHTA and CDR2 FQGTGA. The CDR3 contains 15 residues. Trimming pared 3 bases from V and 2 bases from J, leaving 10 bases between. The CDR3 protein is CASSLSGNTNEKLFF. The CDR3 DNA is TGTGCCAGCAGCTTGTCAGGGAATACTAATGAAAAACTGTTTTTT.

The rearrangement uses TRBV28 and TRBJ2-7; D possibly corresponds to TRBD1 (6 bases). This CDR3 spans 15 amino acids. Germline CDR1 reads MDHEN; CDR2 reads SYDVKM. V was cut by 2 bases and J by 7 bases, with 18 bases left in between. CDR3 nucleotide sequence: TGTGCCAGCAGTTTACCAGGGGCACAGTTTGAAGAGCAGTACTTC. Translation gives CASSLPGAQFEEQYF.

The chain couples TRBV13 to TRBJ1-2, with 8 bases that match TRBD1. CDR1 is PRHDT, CDR2 FYEKMQ, per germline (reference sequence). The J segment lost 4 bases and the V segment lost 10 bases, leaving 11 bases of the junction unmatched. The CDR3 contains 14 residues. In nucleotides, the CDR3 is TGTGCCACCTCCCAACAAGACAGGGGCTATGGCTACACCTTC. Residues: CATSQQDRGYGYTF.

The chain is built from TRBV5-6 and TRBJ2-1, with D tentatively TRBD2 (6 bases). Trimming removed 6 bases from V and 3 bases from J, with 22 bases in between. Looked up from germline, CDR1 is SGHDT and CDR2 is YYEEEE. CDR3 length: 17 residues. CDR3 nucleotide sequence: TGTGCCAGCACCCTCTTGGGGGGTTCGGGTGGCTACAATGAGCAGTTCTTC. Translation gives CASTLLGGSGGYNEQFF.

The chain recombines TRBV11-2 with TRBJ1-2, with TRBD1 identical over 8 bases. The germline CDR1 and CDR2 sequences are SGHAT and FQNNGV. The ends lost 5 bases at V and 6 bases at J; junction bases unmatched: 8. The CDR3 has 14 amino acids. This CDR3 reads CASSPRTGLDGYTF. The CDR3 DNA reads as TGTGCCAGCAGCCCACGGACAGGGTTGGATGGCTACACCTTC. Filled out from reference TRBV11-2 and TRBJ1-2, the complete variable domain reads EAGVAQSPRYKIIEKRQSVAFWCNPISGHATLYWYQQILGQGPKLLIQFQNNGVVDDSQLPKDRFSAERLKGVDSTLKIQPAKLEDSAVYLCASSPRTGLDGYTFGSGTRLTVV.

The rearrangement joins TRBV7-9 to TRBJ2-4, with 8 bases that match TRBD2. The CDR3 has 15 residues. The germline gives CDR1 SEHNR, CDR2 FQNEAQ (reference sequence). V lost 2 bases to trimming and J lost 4 bases; unmatched junction nucleotides: 4. This CDR3 reads CASSLSSGVKNIQYF. The CDR3, as DNA: TGTGCCAGCAGCTTAAGTAGCGGGGTTAAAAACATTCAGTACTTC.

The chain uses TRBV18 and TRBJ2-1; tentatively, D is TRBD1 (5 bases). Germline V lookup: CDR1 KGHSH, CDR2 LQKENI. Trimming pared 7 bases from V and 7 bases from J, leaving 8 bases between. The CDR3 runs to 11 residues. In nucleotides, the CDR3 is TGTGCCAGCTTACAGGAGAATGAGCAGTTCTTC. It codes for CASLQENEQFF.

The rearrangement links TRBV15 to TRBJ2-1, with TRBD2 as a possible D gene (6 bases). CDR3 length equals 15 residues. V gave up 0 bases and J gave up 7 bases, with 13 bases separating them. Germline CDR1 LNHNV, CDR2 YYDKDF (reference sequence). CDR3 in amino acids: CATSREIGGRNEQFF. DNA for the CDR3: TGTGCCACCAGCAGAGAAATCGGGGGAAGGAATGAGCAGTTCTTC.

The V call is TRBV7-9, the J call TRBJ1-6; possibly TRBD1 for D (6 bases). The CDR3 has 15 residues. Germline V gene lookup returns CDR1 SEHNR and CDR2 FQNEAQ (reference sequence). Between the trimmed V and J ends, which lost 4 bases and 7 bases, there was a span of 14 bases. CDR3 bases: TGTGCCAGCAGCTCATTACAGGGTGACAATTCACCCCTCCACTTT. Its translation: CASSSLQGDNSPLHF.

The chain carries TRBV6-5 and TRBJ2-5; D is possibly TRBD1 (6 bases). Germline CDR1 is MNHEY and CDR2 is SVGAGI. Trimming cost V 2 bases and J 13 bases, with 17 bases left between them. The length of the CDR3 is 13 residues. DNA for the CDR3: TGTGCCAGCAGTTACGCCCAAGACAGGCCTCGGTACTTC. It translates to CASSYAQDRPRYF.

The gene calls are TRBV10-2 and TRBJ2-7, with TRBD2 matching 8 bases. The CDR3 totals 16 residues. After removal of 4 bases from V and 0 bases from J, the junction contained 8 bases not matched to a gene. CDR1 is WSHSY, CDR2 SAAADI, per germline. CDR3 protein: CASSGGGLGGSYEQYF. The CDR3 nucleotides are TGCGCCAGCAGTGGGGGGGGACTAGGAGGCTCCTACGAGCAGTACTTC.

The chain joins TRBV10-1 to TRBJ2-5; a possible D gene is TRBD2 (5 bases). The V and J ends lost 6 bases and 5 bases respectively, with 16 bases between them. Germline-derived CDR1 and CDR2 are WNHNN and SYGVQD (reference sequence). This CDR3 spans 14 amino acids. As DNA, the CDR3 is TGCGCCAGCAGCGCCACGGGGATACGGGAGACCCAGTACTTC. Translation gives CASSATGIRETQYF.

This chain connects TRBV7-9 to TRBJ2-7; 7 nucleotides agree with TRBD2. The CDR3 runs 15 residues. Trimming took 3 bases from V and 0 from J; bases not matched to a gene: 5. Germline V CDR1 and CDR2: SEHNR, FQNEAQ (reference sequence). The CDR3 is CASSFWGGSSYEQYF. CDR3 nucleotide sequence: TGTGCCAGCAGCTTTTGGGGGGGTAGCTCCTACGAGCAGTACTTC.

The genes are TRBV2 and TRBJ2-7; D is possibly TRBD1 (5 bases). The CDR3 spans 13 residues. Trimming removed 7 bases at V and 6 bases at J, with 16 bases between. Germline CDR1 reads SNHLY; CDR2 reads FYNNEI. The CDR3 DNA reads TGTGCCAGCATCCAGGGTGGCTCCGGCGAGCAGTACTTC. Translating it yields CASIQGGSGEQYF.

CDR3 region: CASSHRETGYEQYF. The CDR3 DNA reads TGTGCCAGCAGTCACCGAGAGACAGGCTACGAGCAGTACTTC. This rearrangement joins TRBV27 to TRBJ2-7; a weak D match, TRBD1 (6 bases). Germline V lookup: CDR1 MNHEY, CDR2 SMNVEV (reference sequence). The V end was cut by 5 bases, the J end by 3 bases, with 14 bases between. The CDR3 has 14 amino acids.

The chain uses TRBV4-2 and TRBJ2-1; D perhaps matches TRBD2 (5 bases). The germline V gene has CDR1 LGHNA and CDR2 YNFKEQ. V was cut by 1 base and J by 9 bases, with 7 bases left in between. The CDR3 covers 12 residues. The CDR3 DNA is TGTGCCAGCAGCCAAGTTGCGGGTGAGCAGTTCTTC. Its protein product is CASSQVAGEQFF.

The gene calls are TRBV4-3 and TRBJ1-2, with 8 bases fitting TRBD1. Unmatched junction bases numbered 5, after V lost 4 bases and J lost 1 base. Germline CDR1 reads LGHNA; CDR2 reads YSLEER. The CDR3 is made up of 15 amino acids. The CDR3 sequence: CASSLQTGDNYGYTF. The CDR3 nucleotides read TGCGCCAGCAGCCTCCAGACAGGGGATAACTATGGCTACACCTTC.

This chain connects TRBV3-1 (or the pseudogene TRBV3-2) to TRBJ2-7; 7 bases are shared with TRBD1. The V gene end was trimmed by 4 bases and the J gene end by 3 bases; junction bases not matched to a gene: 9. This CDR3 is built from 15 residues. Looked up from germline, CDR1 is LGHDT and CDR2 is YNNKEL (reference sequence). This CDR3 reads CASSPQDRPNYEQYF. The CDR3, as DNA: TGTGCCAGCAGCCCCCAGGACAGGCCGAACTACGAGCAGTACTTC.

This rearrangement joins TRBV28 to TRBJ1-4, with D maybe TRBD1 (6 bases). The CDR3 runs to 17 residues. V lost 4 bases and J lost 7, with 22 bases in between. Germline assignment: CDR1 MDHEN and CDR2 SYDVKM. Written as DNA, the CDR3 is TGTGCCAGCAGTTCCAACCGGGACACCAACGGTGCTGAAAAACTGTTTTTT. Translating gives CASSSNRDTNGAEKLFF.

V gene TRBV24-1 combines with J gene TRBJ2-1; 10 nucleotides agree with TRBD2. The CDR3 extends over 16 amino acids. CDR1 is KGHDR and CDR2 is SFDVKD in the germline V gene. Trimming cost V 3 bases and J 3 bases; bases outside gene matches: 4. The CDR3 protein is CATSDASGGNYNEQFF. CDR3 DNA sequence: TGTGCCACCAGTGATGCTAGCGGGGGTAACTACAATGAGCAGTTCTTC.

V usage is TRBV12-3 or TRBV12-4 and J usage is TRBJ2-7; D ambiguous. Trimming removed 2 bases from V and 7 bases from J, with 12 bases in between. CDR3 length equals 13 residues. This CDR3 is CASSLKVEVEQYF. The CDR3 coding sequence is TGTGCCAGCAGTTTAAAAGTCGAGGTGGAGCAGTACTTC.

Points on this clone: A junction boundary mismatches the germline segment, possibly from a read error. The rearrangement joins TRBV7-3 to TRBJ2-2; 8 nucleotides align to TRBD2. Germline lookup yields CDR1 SGHTA and CDR2 FQGTGA. This CDR3 has 20 amino acids. The CDR3 spells CASSSLKLGTRATEHRGAVF. CDR3 bases: TGTGCCAGCAGCTCCCTGAAACTCGGGACTAGGGCGACGGAACACCGGGGAGCTGTTTTT.

The chain has TRBV2 and TRBJ2-7; 9 bases are shared with TRBD1. The germline gives CDR1 SNHLY, CDR2 FYNNEI. J gave up 5 bases and V 9 bases, and 8 bases lay outside the gene matches. The CDR3 has 13 amino acids. CDR3 loop: CASLRTGDHEQYF. The CDR3 nucleotides read TGTGCCAGTCTTAGGACAGGGGACCACGAGCAGTACTTC.

The CDR3 sequence is CASGDRSGANVLTF. The CDR3 DNA reads TGCGCCAGTGGGGACAGGTCCGGGGCCAACGTCCTGACTTTC. The gene calls are TRBV5-1 and TRBJ2-6, with 8 bases that match TRBD1. Per germline, CDR1 SGHRS and CDR2 YFSETQ. J gave up 4 bases and V 8 bases, and 5 bases lay outside the gene matches. This CDR3 contains 14 residues.

The V gene is TRBV27, the J gene TRBJ1-1, with a weak D call TRBD1 (5 bases). The CDR3 is made up of 14 amino acids. Germline V CDR1 and CDR2: MNHEY, SMNVEV (reference sequence). V was trimmed by 2 bases and J by 7 bases, leaving 14 bases between them. CDR3 in amino acids: CASSLNRYHHEAFF. The CDR3 DNA follows: TGTGCCAGCAGTTTAAACAGGTACCATCATGAAGCTTTCTTT.

The chain recombines TRBV5-4 with TRBJ1-1; 8 bases are shared with TRBD1. The length of the CDR3 is 18 residues. J lost 3 bases, V lost 0 bases, and 13 bases had no gene match. Germline CDR1 reads SGHNT; CDR2 reads YYREEE (reference sequence). CDR3: CASSLGGTGTLRDTEAFF. In DNA, the CDR3 is TGTGCCAGCAGCTTGGGGGGGACAGGCACACTTCGGGACACTGAAGCTTTCTTT. The full variable domain, rest sourced from reference TRBV5-4 and TRBJ1-1, is ETGVTQSPTHLIKTRGQQVTLRCSSQSGHNTVSWYQQALGQGPQFIFQYYREEENGRGNFPPRFSGLQFPNYSSELNVNALELDDSALYLCASSLGGTGTLRDTEAFFGQGTRLTVV.

V is TRBV24-1 and J is TRBJ1-5; D is unclear. CDR3 length: 13 amino acids. The germline V gene encodes CDR1 KGHDR and CDR2 SFDVKD. V was pared by 5 bases and J by 4 bases, with 8 bases between. The CDR3 protein is CATSVSENQPQHF. For the CDR3, the DNA is TGTGCCACCAGTGTCTCCGAGAATCAGCCCCAGCATTTT.

CDR3: CASSARQATNEKLFF. The CDR3 nucleotides are TGTGCCAGCAGCGCGCGACAGGCAACTAATGAAAAACTGTTTTTT. The chain joins TRBV9 to TRBJ1-4; weak D call: TRBD1 (6 bases). CDR3 length: 15 amino acids. Trimming cost V 3 bases and J 0 bases, with 9 bases left between them. Per the germline V gene, CDR1 is SGDLS and CDR2 is YYNGEE.

The count of this clone is one. This chain connects TRBV7-8 to TRBJ2-7, with 9 bases identical to TRBD1. The germline V gene has CDR1 SGHVS and CDR2 FQNEAQ. The ends lost 6 bases at V and 2 bases at J; junction bases unmatched: 8. The CDR3 runs to 15 residues. This chain's CDR3 is CASRPTGGAPYEQYF. The CDR3, as DNA: TGTGCCAGCAGGCCTACAGGGGGCGCCCCCTACGAGCAGTACTTC.

The gene calls are TRBV24-1 and TRBJ1-2; D gene unclear. CDR3 size: 12 residues. V gave up 4 bases and J gave up 8 bases, with 10 bases separating them. CDR1 and CDR2 from the germline V gene are KGHDR and SFDVKD. CDR3 amino acids: CATSDLTVGYTF. CDR3 in DNA: TGTGCCACCAGTGACCTCACAGTAGGCTACACCTTC.

The rearrangement uses TRBV7-8 and TRBJ2-6; 7 bases are a match to TRBD1. V dropped 5 bases and J dropped 6; count of bases not matched to a gene: 7. CDR1 is SGHVS, CDR2 FQNEAQ, per germline. There are 15 residues in the CDR3. The CDR3 DNA reads TGTGCCAGCAGCCCTACAGGGGCAACGGCCAACGTCCTGACTTTC. Translation gives CASSPTGATANVLTF.

In this sample, this clone turned up once. This chain uses TRBV29-1 with TRBJ2-1, with 11 bases aligning to TRBD1. Trimming at V came to 7 bases and at J to 10 bases, leaving 9 bases not matched to a gene. This CDR3 has 13 amino acids. Germline V CDR1 and CDR2: SQVTM, ANQGSEA. This chain's CDR3 is CSATPDRGLEQFF. The CDR3 DNA sequence: TGCAGCGCTACCCCGGACAGGGGGCTCGAGCAGTTCTTC.